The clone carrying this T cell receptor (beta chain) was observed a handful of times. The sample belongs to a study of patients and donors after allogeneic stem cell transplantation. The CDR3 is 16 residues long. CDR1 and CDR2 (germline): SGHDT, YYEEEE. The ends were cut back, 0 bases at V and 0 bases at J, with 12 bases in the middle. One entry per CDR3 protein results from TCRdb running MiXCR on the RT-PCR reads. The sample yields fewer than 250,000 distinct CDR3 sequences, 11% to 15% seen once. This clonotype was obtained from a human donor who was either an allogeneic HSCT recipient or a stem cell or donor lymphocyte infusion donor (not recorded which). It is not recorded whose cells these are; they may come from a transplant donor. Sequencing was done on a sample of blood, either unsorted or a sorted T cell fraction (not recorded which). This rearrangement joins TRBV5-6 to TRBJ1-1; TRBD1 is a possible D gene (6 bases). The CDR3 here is CASSLGTAALNTEAFF. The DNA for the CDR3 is TGTGCCAGCAGCTTGGGGACAGCCGCGTTGAACACTGAAGCTTTCTTT.